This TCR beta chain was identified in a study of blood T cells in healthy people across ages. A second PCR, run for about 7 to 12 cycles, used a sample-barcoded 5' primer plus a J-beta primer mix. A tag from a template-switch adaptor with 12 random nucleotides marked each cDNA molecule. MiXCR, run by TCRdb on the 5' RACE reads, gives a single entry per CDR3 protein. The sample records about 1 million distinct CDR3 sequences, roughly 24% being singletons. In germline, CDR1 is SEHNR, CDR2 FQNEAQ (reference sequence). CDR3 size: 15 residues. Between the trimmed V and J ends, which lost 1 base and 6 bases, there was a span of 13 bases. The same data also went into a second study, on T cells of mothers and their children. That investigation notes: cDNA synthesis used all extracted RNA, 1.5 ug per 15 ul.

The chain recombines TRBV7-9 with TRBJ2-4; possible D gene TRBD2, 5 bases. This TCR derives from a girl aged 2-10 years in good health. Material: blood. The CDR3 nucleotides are TGTGCCAGCAGCTTAGAGGAAGGAGGCGGAAACATTCAGTACTTC. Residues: CASSLEEGGGNIQYF.